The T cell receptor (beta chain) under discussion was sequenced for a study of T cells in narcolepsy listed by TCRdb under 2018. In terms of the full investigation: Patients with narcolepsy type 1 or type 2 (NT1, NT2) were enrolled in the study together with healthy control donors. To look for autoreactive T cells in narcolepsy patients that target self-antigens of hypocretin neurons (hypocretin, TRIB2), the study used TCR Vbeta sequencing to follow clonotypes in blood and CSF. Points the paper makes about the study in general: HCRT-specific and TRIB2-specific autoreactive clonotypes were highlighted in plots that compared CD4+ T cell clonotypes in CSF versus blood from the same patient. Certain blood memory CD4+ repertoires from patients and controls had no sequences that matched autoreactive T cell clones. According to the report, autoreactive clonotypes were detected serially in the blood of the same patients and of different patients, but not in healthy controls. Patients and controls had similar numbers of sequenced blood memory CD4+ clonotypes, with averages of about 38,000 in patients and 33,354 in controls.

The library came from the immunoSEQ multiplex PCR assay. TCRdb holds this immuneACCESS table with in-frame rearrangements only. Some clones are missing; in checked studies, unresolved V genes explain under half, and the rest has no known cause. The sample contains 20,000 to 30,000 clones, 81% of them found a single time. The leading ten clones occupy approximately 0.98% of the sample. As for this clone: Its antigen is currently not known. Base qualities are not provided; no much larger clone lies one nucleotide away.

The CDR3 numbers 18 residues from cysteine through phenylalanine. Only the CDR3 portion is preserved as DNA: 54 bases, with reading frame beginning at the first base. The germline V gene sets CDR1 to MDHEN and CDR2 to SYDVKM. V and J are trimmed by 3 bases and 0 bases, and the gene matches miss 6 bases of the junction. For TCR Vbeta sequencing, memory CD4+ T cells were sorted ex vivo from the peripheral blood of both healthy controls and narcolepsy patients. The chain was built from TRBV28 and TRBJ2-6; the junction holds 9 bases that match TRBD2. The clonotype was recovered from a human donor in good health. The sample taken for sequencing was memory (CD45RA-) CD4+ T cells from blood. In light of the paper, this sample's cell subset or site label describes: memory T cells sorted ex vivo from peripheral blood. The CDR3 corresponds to CASSLSSGRRSGANVLTF. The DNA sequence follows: TGTGCCAGCAGTTTGAGTAGCGGGAGACGCTCTGGGGCCAACGTCCTGACTTTC.